The T cell receptor beta chain under discussion was sequenced for a study of cytomegalovirus exposure and HLA in healthy donors. Study-wide results and limits: In a later analysis, V- and J-gene trimming of beta chains associated with a DCLRE1C missense variant, replicated independently. In presence/absence analyses, roughly uniform sequencing depth across donors was assumed.

Sampled while nominally healthy, donors likely had unrecorded immune exposures. The study ran its PCR with 60 Vbeta and 13 Jbeta primers. Here immunoSEQ multiplex PCR was the method, and the copy in TCRdb shows in-frame clones only, minus some. The table lists more than 85,000 clones, around 70% of them singletons, with roughly 16% in the top ten. The CDR3 length is 15 residues. V lost 0 bases and J lost 4, with 13 bases in between. From germline, CDR1 is SGHRS and CDR2 YFSETQ. About this clone itself: What it binds is unknown.

The rearrangement joins TRBV5-1 to TRBJ1-1; no reliable D call. The source is a woman between 45 and 60 years old in good health and CMV-seropositive. Material for sequencing was PBMCs. DNA of the CDR3: TGCGCCAGCAGCTTGGCGGGGAGCATAAGCACTGAAGCTTTCTTT. This codes for CASSLAGSISTEAFF.